These 4 T cell receptor beta chains share one sample of origin, sequenced in a study of Tregs in tolerant kidney transplant recipients. Assay used: immunoSEQ multiplex PCR; TCRdb lists only in-frame clones, some missing. The table lists tens of thousands of clones. Sequenced here: CD8+ T cells from blood, sampled before the transplant. The receptors come from a human donor who received a combined kidney and bone marrow transplant.

As to this clone: The sequence runs out 3 residues before the end of the CDR3; the remainder is reconstructed from the germline J gene. This chain links TRBV13 with TRBJ1-1, with D possibly being TRBD1 (5 bases). CDR3 length: 16 residues. Trimming cost V 5 bases and J 0 bases, with 16 bases left between them. CDR1 and CDR2 (germline): PRHDT, FYEKMQ (reference sequence). The CDR3 sequence is CASSPPPAGMNTEAFF. The DNA read from the CDR3 is TGTGCCAGCAGCCCTCCCCCCGCAGGGATGAACACTGAA.

On this clone itself: Read sequence stops 3 residues before the CDR3 end, and the germline J gene provides the missing end. The chain joins TRBV6-1 to TRBJ1-1; no firm D call. Germline CDR1 is MNHNS and CDR2 is SASEGT. V dropped 2 bases and J dropped 3 bases, with 10 bases sitting between them. This CDR3 spans 14 amino acids. CDR3 DNA, as far as it was read: TGTGCCAGCAGTGAATTCTATACCGACACTGAA. Protein: CASSEFYTDTE. The full CDR3 sequence reads CASSEFYTDTEAFF.

The CDR3 sequence: CSGTTGRNYEQYF. The CDR3 bases that were read are TGCAGCGGGACGACAGGACGAAACTACGAG. The gene calls are TRBV29-1 and TRBJ2-7; possible D gene TRBD1, 6 bases. The read gets to within 3 residues of the CDR3 end, and the germline J gene fills in the rest. CDR1 and CDR2 from the germline V gene are SQVTM and ANQGSEA. This CDR3 comprises 13 residues. Trimming took off 7 bases at V and 3 bases at J, with 16 bases between the two ends.

CDR3 residues: CASSGTSGRGSYEQYF. The CDR3 bases that were read are TGTGCCAGCAGCGGGACTAGCGGGAGGGGATCCTACGAG. This chain joins TRBV6-2 or TRBV6-3 and TRBJ2-7; 16 bases are shared with TRBD2. The CDR3 goes on 3 residues after the read ends, and that part is filled in from the germline J gene. Germline CDR1 reads MNHEY; CDR2 reads SVGEGT. The V and J ends lost 6 bases and 1 base, in that order; junction bases with no gene match: 3. The CDR3 length is 16 residues.